The T cell receptor beta chain under discussion was sequenced for a study of regulatory T cells in long-lasting Graves disease. Study-wide background: Over 5 years on antithyroid drugs plus positive TSH receptor antibodies marked Graves' disease as persistent. Whole-study results and caveats: Persistent Graves' patients showed less TCR diversity than newly diagnosed patients showed.

Described time point: persistent/refractory GD, antithyroid drugs over 5 years with positive TRAb. Construction of the TCR library relied on RNA isolated from PBMCs. Arm-PCR with iRepertoire HTBI primers amplified the CDR3 regions for these TCR beta libraries. TCRdb recomputed calls from the multiplex PCR reads with MiXCR, one row per CDR3 protein. The sample holds about 430,000 distinct CDR3 sequences; roughly a fifth are singletons and the top ten take approximately 14%. This clonotype has ten or more counts. Its target is unknown. Germline values: CDR1 MDHEN, CDR2 SYDVKM. The CDR3 is 12 amino acids. The germline V and J ends were trimmed by 7 bases and 13 bases, with 20 bases remaining between them.

This chain joins TRBV28 and TRBJ2-7; D is possibly TRBD1 (5 bases). Sequencing was performed on peripheral blood mononuclear cells (PBMCs), taken when the disease was refractory, from a patient treated with antithyroid drugs. The receptor was isolated from a female donor with Graves disease. CDR3: CASTSSGQGLYF. In DNA form, the CDR3 reads TGTGCCAGCACATCTTCAGGTCAGGGCCTATACTTC.